This T cell receptor beta chain was identified during a study of blood T cell repertoires in COVID-19. Turning to the study itself: Both acute and convalescent COVID-19 samples were obtained from the United States, Italy and Spain. T cells, B-cell-depleted T cells, or PBMCs supplied cDNA or gDNA.

Sequencing used immunoSEQ multiplex PCR; TCRdb keeps in-frame clones, though not all of them. Found here are 55,000 to 70,000 clones, around three quarters of them singletons; the top ten hold less than 25%. The CDR3 consists of 16 residues. Per germline, CDR1 SGHNT and CDR2 YYREEE (reference sequence). Germline trimming cut 4 bases from V and 0 bases from J; bases unmatched to any gene: 8. The sequence was collected from a human donor in a cohort sampled during active COVID-19. Sequencing was performed on peripheral blood. The chain carries TRBV5-4 and TRBJ2-3; 7 nucleotides agree with TRBD2. This CDR3 reads CASSTPGGGSTDTQYF. CDR3 DNA: TGTGCCAGCAGCACCCCTGGGGGGGGGAGCACAGATACGCAGTATTTT.